This TCR delta chain was found in a study of γδ T cells in repeated Plasmodium falciparum infection. CDR1 TSWWSYY and CDR2 QGS come from the germline V gene. The CDR3 has 21 residues. With V trimmed by 1 base and J by 0 bases, 19 bases remained unmatched. Sequencing covered both gamma and delta TCR chains per sample. TCRdb reanalysed the multiplex PCR reads via CATT. The sample shows tens of thousands of delta-chain clones, approximately 0.92% of them seen only once. Sample share makes this clone medium-sized. Bulk repertoires came from Vgamma9/Vdelta2+ or Vdelta2-negative gammadelta T cells flow-sorted from PBMC.

The sample consisted of gamma-delta T cells from blood. The TCR was taken from a pool of human donors (malaria-infected and uninfected, not separated). V usage is TRDV1 and J usage is TRDJ1; 8 nucleotides agree with TRDD3. CDR3 coding DNA: TGTGCTCTTGGGGAACAAACCCGGGAGGGTGTGTGGGATACGCACACCGATAAACTCATCTTT. It codes for CALGEQTREGVWDTHTDKLIF.